Listed below are T cell receptor beta chains from one sample, sequenced in a study of blood T cell repertoires in COVID-19. This table comes from immunoSEQ multiplex PCR, and its TCRdb copy is limited to in-frame clones, with some not included. The data contain about 370,000 clones, 85% to 90% of them singletons. Sequencing input: PBMCs or T cells enriched from blood (not recorded which). Receptors originate from a woman aged 25 to 45 who had recovered from COVID-19. CDR3s leave out the opening cysteine and the closing phenylalanine or tryptophan.

CDR3aa | len | v_gene
ATRDSSNQPQH | 11 | TRBV24-1
ASSMGTFQPRNSPLH | 15 | TRBV19
SVVDTNYGYT | 10 | TRBV29-1
ASSYSREGMDEQY | 13 | TRBV6-6
ASSQDRAISYEQY | 13 | TRBV4-1
ASSLGRGELF | 10 | TRBV5-1
SVPGTQLYGYT | 11 | TRBV29-1
ASSQDRRSSYNEQF | 14 | TRBV7-8
ASSQERTSGETQY | 13 | TRBV14
ASGQVIDTEAF | 11 | TRBV10-3
ASSSDRPWSGYT | 12 | TRBV27